This T cell receptor (beta chain) was observed in a study of blood T cell repertoires in COVID-19. Study summary: Sites across the United States, Italy and Spain contributed samples from acute and convalescent COVID-19. From T cells, B-cell-depleted T cells, or PBMCs came the material, which was cDNA or gDNA.

J gave up 2 bases and V 5 bases, and 3 bases lay outside the gene matches. Germline loops: CDR1 MNHEY, CDR2 SVGEGT. This CDR3 comprises 13 residues. Which cohort a participant joined came from the clinical history participants gave. Data came from immunoSEQ multiplex PCR; TCRdb stores just in-frame clones and leaves some out. The table shows approximately 500,000 clones, with 70% to 90% occurring only once. The sample comprised PBMCs or T cells enriched from blood (not recorded which). J is TRBJ2-7 and V is TRBV6-2 or TRBV6-3; 7 nucleotides match TRBD1. The clonotype originates from a woman aged 35 to 49 who had recovered from COVID-19. CDR3 sequence: CASSDRAPYEQYF. The CDR3 nucleotides are TGTGCCAGCAGTGACAGGGCACCCTACGAGCAGTACTTC.